The following is a T cell receptor (beta chain) sequence with its context. Its antigen is still unknown. This sample was included in a study of quantifying T cell responses using KT2 cells. As for the study in general: TCR alpha and beta constant-region primers primed reverse transcription of RNA. The second PCR was a qPCR stopped at a predetermined fluorescence threshold. Study-wide findings and caveats: Counts of KT2 alpha and beta sequences rose linearly with the number of KT2 cells added.

Unmatched junction bases numbered 9, after V lost 4 bases and J lost 6 bases. The V gene's germline CDR1 is MNHEY and CDR2 SMNVEV (reference sequence). The CDR3 extends over 16 amino acids. Each cDNA got a UMI-containing oligo ligated at its 3' end. An equimolar mix of RC1.1 and RC1.2 primed the beta chain across TRBC1 and TRBC2. Each CDR3 protein gets one entry after TCRdb re-called the UMI-ligation and nested PCR reads with MiXCR. The sample shows fewer than 45,000 distinct CDR3 sequences, 15% to 20% of them seen only once. Unfractionated PBMC were spiked with known numbers of KT2 clone cells. A range of KT2-to-PBMC ratios was made using fixed PBMC numbers.

Sequenced material: PBMCs spiked with cells of the T cell clone KT2. This clonotype originated in a human donor. The genes are TRBV27 and TRBJ1-2; 12 bases fit TRBD1. The CDR3 here is CASSSDPGQGADGYTF. The CDR3 DNA follows: TGTGCCAGCAGTTCGGACCCGGGACAGGGGGCCGATGGCTACACCTTC.